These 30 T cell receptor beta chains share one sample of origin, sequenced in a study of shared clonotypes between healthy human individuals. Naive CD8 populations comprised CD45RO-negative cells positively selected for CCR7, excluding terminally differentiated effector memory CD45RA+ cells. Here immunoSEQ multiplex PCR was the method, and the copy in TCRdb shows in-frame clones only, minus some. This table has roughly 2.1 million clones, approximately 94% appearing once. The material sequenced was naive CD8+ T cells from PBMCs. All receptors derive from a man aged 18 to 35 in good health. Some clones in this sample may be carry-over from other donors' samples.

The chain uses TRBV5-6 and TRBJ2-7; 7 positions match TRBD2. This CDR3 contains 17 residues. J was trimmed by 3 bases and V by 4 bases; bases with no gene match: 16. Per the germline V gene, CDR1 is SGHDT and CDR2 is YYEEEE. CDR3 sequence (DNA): TGTGCCAGCAGCGTGGGTAGTTTCGGCGGGAGTAACTACGAGCAGTACTTC. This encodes CASSVGSFGGSNYEQYF.

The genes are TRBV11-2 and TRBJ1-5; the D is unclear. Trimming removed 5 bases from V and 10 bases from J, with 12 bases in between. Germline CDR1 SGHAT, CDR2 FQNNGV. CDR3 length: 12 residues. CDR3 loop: CASSIGPGPQHF. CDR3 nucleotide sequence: TGTGCCAGCAGCATAGGCCCGGGACCCCAGCATTTT.

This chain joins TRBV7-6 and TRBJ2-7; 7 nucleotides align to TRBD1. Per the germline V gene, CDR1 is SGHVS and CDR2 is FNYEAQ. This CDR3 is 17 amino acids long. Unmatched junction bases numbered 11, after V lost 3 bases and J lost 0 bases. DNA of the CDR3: TGTGCCAGCAGCTTGGGTGTAATAGGGGGCCCCTCCTACGAGCAGTACTTC. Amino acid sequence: CASSLGVIGGPSYEQYF.

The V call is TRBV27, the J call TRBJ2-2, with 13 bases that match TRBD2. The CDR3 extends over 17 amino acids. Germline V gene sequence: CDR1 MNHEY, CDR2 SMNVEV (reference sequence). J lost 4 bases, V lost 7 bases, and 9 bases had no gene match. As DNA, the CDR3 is TGTGCCAGCACCGTACTAGCGGGAGGGCCACCCACCGGGGAGCTGTTTTTT. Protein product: CASTVLAGGPPTGELFF.

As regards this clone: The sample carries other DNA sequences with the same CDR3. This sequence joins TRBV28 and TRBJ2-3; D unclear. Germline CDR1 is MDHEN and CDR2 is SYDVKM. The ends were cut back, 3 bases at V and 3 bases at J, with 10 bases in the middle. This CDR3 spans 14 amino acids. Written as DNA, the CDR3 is TGTGCCAGCAGTTTGATTTCGGGTACAGATACGCAGTATTTT. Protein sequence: CASSLISGTDTQYF.

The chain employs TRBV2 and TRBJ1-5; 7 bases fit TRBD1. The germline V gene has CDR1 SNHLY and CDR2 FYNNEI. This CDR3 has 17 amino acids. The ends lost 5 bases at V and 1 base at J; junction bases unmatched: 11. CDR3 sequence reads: CASSHPPDRVSNQPQHF. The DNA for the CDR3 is TGTGCCAGCAGTCACCCCCCCGACAGGGTCAGCAATCAGCCCCAGCATTTT.

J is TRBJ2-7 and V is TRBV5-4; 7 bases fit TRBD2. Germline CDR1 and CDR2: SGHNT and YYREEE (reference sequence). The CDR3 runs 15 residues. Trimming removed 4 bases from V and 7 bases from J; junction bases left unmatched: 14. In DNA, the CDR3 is TGTGCCAGCAGCCCATGGGGGGGACGGCGAACGGAGCAGTACTTC. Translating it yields CASSPWGGRRTEQYF.

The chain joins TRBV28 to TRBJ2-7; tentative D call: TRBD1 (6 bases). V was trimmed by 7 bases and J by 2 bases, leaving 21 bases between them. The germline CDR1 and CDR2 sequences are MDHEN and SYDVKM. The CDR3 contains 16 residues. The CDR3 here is CASTAVRDMRPYEQYF. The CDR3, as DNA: TGTGCCAGCACCGCCGTGAGGGACATGAGACCCTACGAGCAGTACTTC.

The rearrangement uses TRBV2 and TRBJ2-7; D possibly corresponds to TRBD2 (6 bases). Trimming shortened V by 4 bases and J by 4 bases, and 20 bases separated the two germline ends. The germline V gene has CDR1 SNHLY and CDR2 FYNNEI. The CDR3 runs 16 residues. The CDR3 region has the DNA TGTGCCAGCAGTGCCTACGCGGTGGGAGGAGGGTACGAGCAGTACTTC. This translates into CASSAYAVGGGYEQYF. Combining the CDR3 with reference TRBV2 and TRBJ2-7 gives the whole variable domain EPEVTQTPSHQVTQMGQEVILRCVPISNHLYFYWYRQILGQKVEFLVSFYNNEISEKSEIFDDQFSVERPDGSNFTLKIRSTKLEDSAMYFCASSAYAVGGGYEQYFGPGTRLTVT.

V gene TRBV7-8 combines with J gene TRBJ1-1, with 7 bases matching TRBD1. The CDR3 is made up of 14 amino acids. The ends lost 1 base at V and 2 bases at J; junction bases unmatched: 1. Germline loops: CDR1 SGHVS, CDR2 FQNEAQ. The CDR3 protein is CASSLGQGNTEAFF. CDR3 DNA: TGTGCCAGCAGCTTAGGACAGGGAAACACTGAAGCTTTCTTT.

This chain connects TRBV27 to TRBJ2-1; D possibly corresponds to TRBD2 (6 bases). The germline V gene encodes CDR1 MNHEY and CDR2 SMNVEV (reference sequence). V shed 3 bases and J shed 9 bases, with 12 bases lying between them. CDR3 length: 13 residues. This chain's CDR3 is CASSFQRGGEQFF. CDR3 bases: TGTGCCAGCAGTTTTCAGAGGGGAGGTGAGCAGTTCTTC.

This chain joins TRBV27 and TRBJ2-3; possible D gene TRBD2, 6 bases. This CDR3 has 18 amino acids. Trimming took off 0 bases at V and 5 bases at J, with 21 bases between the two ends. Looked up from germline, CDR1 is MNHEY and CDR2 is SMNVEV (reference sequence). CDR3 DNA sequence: TGTGCCAGCAGTTTATCCAAGGTAGTACGGGAGTTGGGAGATACGCAGTATTTT. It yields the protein CASSLSKVVRELGDTQYF.

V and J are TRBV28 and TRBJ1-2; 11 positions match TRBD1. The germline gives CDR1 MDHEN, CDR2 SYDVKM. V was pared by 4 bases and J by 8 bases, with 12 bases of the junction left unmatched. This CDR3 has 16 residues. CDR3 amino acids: CASSYALGQGVGGYTF. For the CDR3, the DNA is TGTGCCAGCAGTTACGCCCTGGGACAGGGGGTAGGAGGCTACACCTTC.

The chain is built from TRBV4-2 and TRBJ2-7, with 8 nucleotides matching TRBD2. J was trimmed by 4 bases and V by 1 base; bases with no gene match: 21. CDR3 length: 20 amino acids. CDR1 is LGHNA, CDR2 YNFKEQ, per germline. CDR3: CASSQVLKGRGSGSLYEQYF. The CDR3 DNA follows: TGTGCCAGCAGCCAAGTTCTAAAGGGGAGGGGGAGCGGGAGTCTTTACGAGCAGTACTTC.

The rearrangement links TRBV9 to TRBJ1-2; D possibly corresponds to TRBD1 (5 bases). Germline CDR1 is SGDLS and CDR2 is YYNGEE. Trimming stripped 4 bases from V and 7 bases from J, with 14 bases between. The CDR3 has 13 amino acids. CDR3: CASSIRGSGGYTF. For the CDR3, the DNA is TGTGCCAGCAGCATTAGGGGCTCTGGTGGCTACACCTTC. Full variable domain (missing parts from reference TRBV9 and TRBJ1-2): DSGVTQTPKHLITATGQRVTLRCSPRSGDLSVYWYQQSLDQGLQFLIQYYNGEERAKGNILERFSAQQFPDLHSELNLSSLELGDSALYFCASSIRGSGGYTFGSGTRLTVV.

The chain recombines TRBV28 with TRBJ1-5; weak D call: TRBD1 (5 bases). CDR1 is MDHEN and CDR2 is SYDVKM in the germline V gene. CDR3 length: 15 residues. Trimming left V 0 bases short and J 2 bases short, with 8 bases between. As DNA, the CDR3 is TGTGCCAGCAGTTTATGGGACACCCGCAATCAGCCCCAGCATTTT. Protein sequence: CASSLWDTRNQPQHF.

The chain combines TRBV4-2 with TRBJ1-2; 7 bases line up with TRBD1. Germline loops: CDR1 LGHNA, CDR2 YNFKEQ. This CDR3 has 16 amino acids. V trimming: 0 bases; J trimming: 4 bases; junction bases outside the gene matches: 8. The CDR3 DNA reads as TGTGCCAGCAGCCAAGAGAGGGGACAGATACTCTATGGCTACACCTTC. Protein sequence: CASSQERGQILYGYTF.

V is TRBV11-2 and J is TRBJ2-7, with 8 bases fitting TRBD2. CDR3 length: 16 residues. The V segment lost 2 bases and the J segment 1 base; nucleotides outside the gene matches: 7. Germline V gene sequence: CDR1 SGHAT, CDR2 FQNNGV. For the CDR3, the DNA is TGTGCCAGCAGCTTACCGGCGGGCGGGAGGTCCTACGAGCAGTACTTC. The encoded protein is CASSLPAGGRSYEQYF.

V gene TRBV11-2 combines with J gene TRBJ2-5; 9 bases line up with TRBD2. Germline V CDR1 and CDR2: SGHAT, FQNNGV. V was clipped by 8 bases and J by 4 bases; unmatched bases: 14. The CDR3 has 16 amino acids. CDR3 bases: TGTGCCAGCGCGGGGCGGGAGGGCCTTTTTGTAGAGACCCAGTACTTC. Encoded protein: CASAGREGLFVETQYF.

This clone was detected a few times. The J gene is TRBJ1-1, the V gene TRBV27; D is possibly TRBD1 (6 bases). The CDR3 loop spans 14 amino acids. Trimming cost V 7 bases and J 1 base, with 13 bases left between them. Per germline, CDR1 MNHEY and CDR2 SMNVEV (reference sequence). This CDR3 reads CASTLTGANTEAFF. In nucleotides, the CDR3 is TGTGCCAGCACCCTGACAGGAGCGAACACTGAAGCTTTCTTT.

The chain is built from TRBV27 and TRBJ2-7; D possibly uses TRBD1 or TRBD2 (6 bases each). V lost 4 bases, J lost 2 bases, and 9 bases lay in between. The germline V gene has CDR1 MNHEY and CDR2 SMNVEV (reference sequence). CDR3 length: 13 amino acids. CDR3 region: CASSWGAAYEQYF. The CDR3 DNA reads TGTGCCAGCAGTTGGGGGGCGGCCTACGAGCAGTACTTC.

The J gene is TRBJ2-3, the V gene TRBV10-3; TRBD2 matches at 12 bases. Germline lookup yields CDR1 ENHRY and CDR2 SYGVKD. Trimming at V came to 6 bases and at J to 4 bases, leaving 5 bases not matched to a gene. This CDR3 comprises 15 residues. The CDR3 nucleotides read TGTGCCATCAGGACTAGCGGGAGCCCCCCAGATACGCAGTATTTT. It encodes CAIRTSGSPPDTQYF.

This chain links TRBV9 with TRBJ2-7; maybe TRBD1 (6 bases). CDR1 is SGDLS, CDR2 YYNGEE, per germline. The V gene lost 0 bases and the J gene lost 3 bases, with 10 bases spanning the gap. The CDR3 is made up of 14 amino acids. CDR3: CASSVATGIYEQYF. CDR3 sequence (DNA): TGTGCCAGCAGCGTAGCTACAGGGATCTACGAGCAGTACTTC.

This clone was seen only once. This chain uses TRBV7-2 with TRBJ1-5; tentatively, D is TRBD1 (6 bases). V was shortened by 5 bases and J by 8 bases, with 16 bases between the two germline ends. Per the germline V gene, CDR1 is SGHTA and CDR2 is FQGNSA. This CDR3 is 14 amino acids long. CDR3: CASSTGGGPEPQHF. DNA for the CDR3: TGTGCCAGCAGCACAGGCGGGGGGCCAGAGCCCCAGCATTTT.

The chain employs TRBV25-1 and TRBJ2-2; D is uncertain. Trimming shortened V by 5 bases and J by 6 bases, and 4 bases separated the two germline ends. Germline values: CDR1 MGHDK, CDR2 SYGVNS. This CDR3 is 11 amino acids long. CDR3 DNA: TGTGCCAGCAGTTGGTCCGGGGAGCTGTTTTTT. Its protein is CASSWSGELFF.

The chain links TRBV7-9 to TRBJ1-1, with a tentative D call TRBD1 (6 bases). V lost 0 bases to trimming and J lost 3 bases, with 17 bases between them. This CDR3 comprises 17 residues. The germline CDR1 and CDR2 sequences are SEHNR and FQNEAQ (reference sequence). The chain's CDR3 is CASSLAQGGLRDTEAFF. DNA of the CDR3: TGTGCCAGCAGCTTAGCGCAAGGGGGGCTCCGGGACACTGAAGCTTTCTTT. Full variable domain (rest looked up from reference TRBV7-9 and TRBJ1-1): DTGVSQNPRHKITKRGQNVTFRCDPISEHNRLYWYRQTLGQGPEFLTYFQNEAQLEKSRLLSDRFSAERPKGSFSTLEIQRTEQGDSAMYLCASSLAQGGLRDTEAFFGQGTRLTVV.

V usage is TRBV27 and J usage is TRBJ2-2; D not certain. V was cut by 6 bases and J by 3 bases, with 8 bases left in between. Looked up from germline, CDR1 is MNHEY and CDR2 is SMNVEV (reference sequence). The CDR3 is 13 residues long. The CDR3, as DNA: TGTGCCAGCAGGTTAGCTTACACCGGGGAGCTGTTTTTT. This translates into CASRLAYTGELFF.

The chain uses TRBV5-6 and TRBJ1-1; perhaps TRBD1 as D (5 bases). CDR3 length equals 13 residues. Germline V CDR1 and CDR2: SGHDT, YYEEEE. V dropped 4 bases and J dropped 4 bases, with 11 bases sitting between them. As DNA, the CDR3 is TGTGCCAGCAGCCCCATGGGGGGCACTGAAGCTTTCTTT. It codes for CASSPMGGTEAFF.

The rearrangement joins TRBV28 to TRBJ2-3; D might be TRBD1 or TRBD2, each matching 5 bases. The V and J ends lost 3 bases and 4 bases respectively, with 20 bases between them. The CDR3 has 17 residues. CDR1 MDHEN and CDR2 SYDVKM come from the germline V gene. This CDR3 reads CASSLGFRDRRADTQYF. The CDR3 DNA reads TGTGCCAGCAGTTTGGGTTTTAGGGACCGCAGGGCAGATACGCAGTATTTT. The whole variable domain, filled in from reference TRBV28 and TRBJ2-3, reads DVKVTQSSRYLVKRTGEKVFLECVQDMDHENMFWYRQDPGLGLRLIYFSYDVKMKEKGDIPEGYSVSREKKERFSLILESASTNQTSMYLCASSLGFRDRRADTQYFGPGTRLTVL.

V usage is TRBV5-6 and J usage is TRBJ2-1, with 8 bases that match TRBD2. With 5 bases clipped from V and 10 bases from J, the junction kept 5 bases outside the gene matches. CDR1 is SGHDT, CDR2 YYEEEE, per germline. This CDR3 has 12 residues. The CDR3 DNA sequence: TGTGCCAGCAGTACTCTAGCGGGCGAGCAGTTCTTC. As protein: CASSTLAGEQFF. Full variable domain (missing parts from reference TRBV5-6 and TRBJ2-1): DAGVTQSPTHLIKTRGQQVTLRCSPKSGHDTVSWYQQALGQGPQFIFQYYEEEERQRGNFPDRFSGHQFPNYSSELNVNALLLGDSALYLCASSTLAGEQFFGPGTRLTVL.